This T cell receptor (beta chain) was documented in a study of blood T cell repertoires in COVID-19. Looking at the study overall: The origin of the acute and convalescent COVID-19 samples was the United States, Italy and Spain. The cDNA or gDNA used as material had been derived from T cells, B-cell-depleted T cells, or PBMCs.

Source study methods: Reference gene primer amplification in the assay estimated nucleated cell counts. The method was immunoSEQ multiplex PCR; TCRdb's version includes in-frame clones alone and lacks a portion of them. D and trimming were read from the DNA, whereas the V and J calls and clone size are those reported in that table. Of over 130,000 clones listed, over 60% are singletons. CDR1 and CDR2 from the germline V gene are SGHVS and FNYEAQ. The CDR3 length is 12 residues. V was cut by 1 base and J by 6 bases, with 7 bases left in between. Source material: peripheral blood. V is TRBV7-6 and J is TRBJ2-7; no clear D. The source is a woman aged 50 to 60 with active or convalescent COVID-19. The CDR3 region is CASSLGSSEQYF. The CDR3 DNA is TGTGCCAGCAGCTTAGGTAGTTCCGAGCAGTACTTC.